This TCR beta chain emerged from a study of OX40 agonist ivuxolimab in advanced cancers. Overall study: Participants could have had prior anti-PD-1, anti-PD-L1 or anti-CTLA-4 therapy, and around 40% had some.

As to this clone: Its antigen is currently unknown.

Sequenced by immunoSEQ multiplex PCR; TCRdb stores in-frame clones only, minus some. This sample has more than 60,000 clones; approximately 87% occur once, and the top ten carry roughly 5%. Per germline, CDR1 SGHTA and CDR2 FQGNSA. This CDR3 has 14 residues. The V end lost 8 bases, the J end lost 6 bases, and 17 bases lay between the germline ends. Study-level points and caveats: Certain nonresponders likewise exhibited a low normalized T-cell clonal expansion.

This chain links TRBV7-2 with TRBJ2-1; D gene uncertain. This material consisted of CD4+ or CD8+ T cells sorted from blood, taken in a trial of the OX40 agonist ivuxolimab. The receptor was isolated from an adult with an advanced solid tumor such as melanoma, head and neck, liver or kidney cancer. In DNA, the CDR3 is TGTGCCAGCTCCCGGACCCACCCCACCAATGAGCAGTTCTTC. It encodes CASSRTHPTNEQFF.